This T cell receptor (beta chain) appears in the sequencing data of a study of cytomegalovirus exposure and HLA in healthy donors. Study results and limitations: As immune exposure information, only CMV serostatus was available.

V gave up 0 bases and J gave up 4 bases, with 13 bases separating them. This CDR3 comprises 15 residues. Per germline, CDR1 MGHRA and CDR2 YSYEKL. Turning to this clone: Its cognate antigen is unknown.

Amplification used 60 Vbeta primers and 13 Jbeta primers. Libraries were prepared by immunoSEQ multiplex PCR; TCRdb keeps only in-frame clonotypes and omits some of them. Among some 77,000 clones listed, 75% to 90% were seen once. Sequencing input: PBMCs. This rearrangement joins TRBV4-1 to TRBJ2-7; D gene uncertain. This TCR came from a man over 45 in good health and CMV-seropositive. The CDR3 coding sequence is TGCGCCAGCAGCCAAGAAAGATCGGGTGTGTACGAGCAGTACTTC. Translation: CASSQERSGVYEQYF.